This is a list of T cell receptor beta chains from one sample in a study of spatial heterogeneity in lung cancer. TCRdb called the 5' RACE reads again in MiXCR, with one record for every CDR3 protein. The sample yields about 100,000 distinct CDR3 sequences, under 4.5% seen once. Sequenced material: lung tumor tissue, taken at surgery. The receptors stem from a male donor with early-stage non-small cell lung cancer. The CDR3 runs from the conserved cysteine through the conserved F or W. Fields, in order: D gene, J gene, clone size, V gene, CDR3 protein, CDR3 DNA. A D gene is named only where the DNA matches it firmly. Expanded clones get a size class; other rows say once, few or many, or leave the size out.

D gene: -; J gene: TRBJ2-4; clone size: once; V gene: TRBV20-1; CDR3 protein: CSARGGIVAKNIQYF; CDR3 DNA: TGCAGTGCTAGAGGCGGGATCGTAGCCAAAAACATTCAGTACTTC
D gene: TRBD2; J gene: TRBJ2-7; clone size: many; V gene: TRBV9; CDR3 protein: CASSVSSGGSYEQYF; CDR3 DNA: TGTGCCAGCAGCGTTTCTAGCGGGGGATCCTACGAGCAGTACTTC
D gene: TRBD2; J gene: TRBJ2-1; clone size: many; V gene: TRBV20-1; CDR3 protein: CSARVSGNHNEQFF; CDR3 DNA: TGCAGTGCTAGAGTTAGCGGGAACCACAATGAGCAGTTCTTC
D gene: TRBD1; J gene: TRBJ1-5; clone size: few; V gene: TRBV11-1; CDR3 protein: CASSWGQSSNQPQHF; CDR3 DNA: TGTGCCAGCAGCTGGGGACAGTCCAGCAATCAGCCCCAGCATTTT
D gene: -; J gene: TRBJ2-5; clone size: few; V gene: TRBV15; CDR3 protein: CATSAEAETQYF; CDR3 DNA: TGTGCCACCAGCGCTGAGGCAGAGACCCAGTACTTC
D gene: -; J gene: TRBJ2-1; clone size: -; V gene: TRBV2; CDR3 protein: CASGREYNEQFF; CDR3 DNA: TGTGCCAGCGGTCGGGAATACAATGAGCAGTTCTTC
D gene: TRBD2; J gene: TRBJ2-1; clone size: many; V gene: TRBV27; CDR3 protein: CASSLSGRGPEWFF; CDR3 DNA: TGTGCCAGCAGTCTTAGCGGGAGAGGCCCTGAGTGGTTCTTC
D gene: -; J gene: TRBJ2-7; clone size: many; V gene: TRBV3-1; CDR3 protein: CASSQQSGIFYEQYF; CDR3 DNA: TGTGCCAGCAGCCAGCAATCAGGGATTTTCTACGAGCAGTACTTC
D gene: -; J gene: TRBJ2-1; clone size: -; V gene: TRBV6-1; CDR3 protein: CASSPARAYNEQFF; CDR3 DNA: TGTGCCAGCAGCCCAGCCCGAGCCTACAATGAGCAGTTCTTC
D gene: -; J gene: TRBJ1-1; clone size: many; V gene: TRBV10-3; CDR3 protein: CAISELDRWNTEAFF; CDR3 DNA: TGTGCCATCAGTGAGTTAGACAGGTGGAACACTGAAGCTTTCTTT
D gene: TRBD2; J gene: TRBJ2-7; clone size: few; V gene: TRBV6-5; CDR3 protein: CASSYLAGGHYEQYF; CDR3 DNA: TGTGCCAGCAGTTACCTAGCGGGAGGGCACTACGAGCAGTACTTC
D gene: TRBD1; J gene: TRBJ2-1; clone size: many; V gene: TRBV28; CDR3 protein: CASYDRVNEQFF; CDR3 DNA: TGTGCCTCCTACGACAGGGTCAATGAGCAGTTCTTC
D gene: -; J gene: TRBJ1-2; clone size: many; V gene: TRBV11-2; CDR3 protein: CASSFNLRAPSSYGYTF; CDR3 DNA: TGTGCCAGCAGCTTCAATCTGAGGGCGCCCAGTAGCTATGGCTACACCTTC
D gene: -; J gene: TRBJ2-6; clone size: many; V gene: TRBV11-2; CDR3 protein: CASSLGPYRTGANVLTF; CDR3 DNA: TGTGCCAGCAGCTTAGGACCTTACAGGACTGGGGCCAACGTCCTGACTTTC
D gene: -; J gene: TRBJ1-2; clone size: -; V gene: TRBV27; CDR3 protein: CASSFLGGYGYTF; CDR3 DNA: TGTGCCAGCAGTTTCCTCGGGGGCTATGGCTACACCTTC
D gene: TRBD2; J gene: TRBJ2-1; clone size: many; V gene: TRBV11-2; CDR3 protein: CASSLDLPEWLAGDLDVSYNEQFF; CDR3 DNA: TGTGCCAGCAGCTTAGATCTGCCCGAGTGGCTAGCGGGAGATTTGGATGTGTCCTACAATGAGCAGTTCTTC